These 21 T cell receptor beta chains were all obtained from the same sample, sequenced in a study of blood T cell repertoires in COVID-19 (dated by TCRdb to the early 2020s). The library relied on the immunoSEQ multiplex PCR assay. TCRdb stores this immuneACCESS table with in-frame sequences only. Part of the clones is absent; in the studies checked, under half of the shortfall reflects unresolved V genes, and no reason is known for the rest. Counted in this sample were more than 95,000 clones; around 83% of them appeared once. The top ten hold approximately 5.8% of the sample. Sequenced input: peripheral blood. These receptors all stem from a man older than 75 with active or convalescent COVID-19.

The chain couples TRBV6-6 to TRBJ1-2, with 7 nucleotides matching TRBD1. V dropped 5 bases and J dropped 3; count of bases not matched to a gene: 6. The CDR3 runs 14 residues. Germline V gene lookup returns CDR1 MNHNY and CDR2 SVGAGI (reference sequence). The CDR3 nucleotides are TGTGCCAGCAGTAAACAGGGGTCTTACTATGGCTACACCTTC. Translation gives CASSKQGSYYGYTF.

This chain links TRBV19 with TRBJ1-1; the D gene is possibly TRBD1 (6 bases). Germline V gives CDR1 LNHDA, CDR2 SQIVND (reference sequence). The CDR3 contains 15 residues. Trimming left V 5 bases short and J 0 bases short, with 13 bases between. The CDR3 region is CASSVQGSMNTEAFF. The CDR3 DNA is TGTGCCAGTAGTGTCCAGGGGAGCATGAACACTGAAGCTTTCTTT.

This clone has just a few counts. The chain couples TRBV5-1 to TRBJ1-1, with TRBD1 identical over 8 bases. Germline V gives CDR1 SGHRS, CDR2 YFSETQ. The V and J ends lost 4 bases and 4 bases, in that order; junction bases with no gene match: 9. The CDR3 consists of 15 residues. The CDR3 nucleotides read TGCGCCAGCAGCGCAGGACAGGGCCTTATCACTGAAGCTTTCTTT. Translating it yields CASSAGQGLITEAFF.

V gene TRBV30 combines with J gene TRBJ1-5, with 12 bases identical to TRBD1. V was clipped by 3 bases and J by 2 bases; unmatched bases: 11. This CDR3 spans 18 amino acids. CDR1 GTSNPN and CDR2 SVGIG come from the germline V gene (reference sequence). CDR3 in amino acids: CAWSSGTGGSIGNQPQHF. The CDR3 nucleotides read TGTGCCTGGAGCTCAGGGACAGGGGGCAGCATTGGCAATCAGCCCCAGCATTTT.

The chain carries TRBV5-1 and TRBJ1-2, with a possible D match to TRBD1 (6 bases). CDR1 and CDR2 from the germline V gene are SGHRS and YFSETQ. The V and J ends lost 4 bases and 0 bases respectively, with 16 bases between them. The CDR3 extends over 16 amino acids. CDR3 sequence: CASSRGGSSANYGYTF. The CDR3 DNA reads as TGCGCCAGCAGCCGAGGGGGATCATCAGCTAACTATGGCTACACCTTC. The variable domain in full, with the rest retrieved from reference TRBV5-1 and TRBJ1-2, is KAGVTQTPRYLIKTRGQQVTLSCSPISGHRSVSWYQQTPGQGLQFLFEYFSETQRNKGNFPGRFSGRQFSNSRSEMNVSTLELGDSALYLCASSRGGSSANYGYTFGSGTRLTVV.

This clone was picked up a small number of times. The DNA of the CDR3 is TGCAGCGTTGCAGTGACAGGGTTAAATGAGCAGTTCTTC. Translating gives CSVAVTGLNEQFF. The rearrangement uses TRBV29-1 and TRBJ2-1, with 7 bases fitting TRBD1. V dropped 4 bases and J dropped 7; count of bases not matched to a gene: 7. This CDR3 region has 13 residues. Germline V lookup: CDR1 SQVTM, CDR2 ANQGSEA.

This rearrangement joins TRBV27 to TRBJ1-5; possibly TRBD1 for D (5 bases). V was trimmed by 5 bases and J by 3 bases, leaving 11 bases between them. Germline V gene sequence: CDR1 MNHEY, CDR2 SMNVEV (reference sequence). This CDR3 comprises 14 residues. The CDR3 reads CASSPQGYNQPQHF. Here the CDR3 DNA reads TGTGCCAGCAGTCCTCAGGGATACAATCAGCCCCAGCATTTT.

The J gene is TRBJ2-3, the V gene TRBV29-1; 14 bases match TRBD2. The germline V gene encodes CDR1 SQVTM and CDR2 ANQGSEA. Trimming took 2 bases from V and 7 from J; bases not matched to a gene: 8. CDR3 length: 16 amino acids. The CDR3 loop is CSVERLTSGGAYTQYF. The CDR3 nucleotides read TGCAGCGTTGAAAGGTTGACTAGCGGGGGGGCCTATACGCAGTATTTT.

The CDR3 loop reads CASSAHTGTGGNEQFF. Here the CDR3 DNA reads TGTGCCAGCAGCGCTCATACCGGGACAGGGGGCAATGAGCAGTTCTTC. This rearrangement joins TRBV3-1 (or the pseudogene TRBV3-2) to TRBJ2-1, with 11 bases identical to TRBD1. Germline V gene sequence: CDR1 LGHDT, CDR2 YNNKEL (reference sequence). The CDR3 totals 16 residues. The trim removed 5 bases at V and 6 bases at J, leaving 9 bases unmatched.

J is TRBJ2-2 and V is TRBV7-2, with D perhaps matching TRBD1 (6 bases). The germline V and J ends were trimmed by 5 bases and 5 bases, with 18 bases remaining between them. The CDR3 totals 16 residues. CDR1 and CDR2 from the germline V gene are SGHTA and FQGNSA. The DNA for the CDR3 is TGTGCCAGCAGCGAATTGAACAGGGTTGGGACCGGGGAGCTGTTTTTT. Its translation: CASSELNRVGTGELFF.

The chain uses TRBV12-3 or TRBV12-4 and TRBJ1-2, with D uncertain. The CDR3 loop spans 13 amino acids. V lost 6 bases, J lost 8 bases, and 16 bases lay in between. CDR3 sequence reads: CASSPNGVGGYTF. The CDR3 DNA reads TGTGCCAGCAGCCCGAACGGGGTAGGCGGCTACACCTTC.

CDR3 protein: CASSQIRGGSTEAFF. The CDR3, as DNA: TGTGCCAGCAGCCAAATCCGGGGGGGAAGTACTGAAGCTTTCTTT. The chain combines TRBV3-1 (or the pseudogene TRBV3-2) with TRBJ1-1; D may be TRBD1 (5 bases). CDR3 size: 15 residues. Germline CDR1 and CDR2: LGHDT and YNNKEL (reference sequence). V lost 2 bases to trimming and J lost 5 bases, with 15 bases between them.

The chain combines TRBV12-3 or TRBV12-4 with TRBJ1-5; no clear D gene. Trimming shortened V by 2 bases and J by 11 bases, and 13 bases separated the two germline ends. The CDR3 extends over 13 amino acids. CDR3 residues: CASSLLDEMAQHF. The CDR3 DNA sequence: TGTGCCAGCAGTTTACTAGACGAAATGGCCCAGCATTTT.

The chain links TRBV18 to TRBJ2-7; 11 bases line up with TRBD2. Germline trimming cut 2 bases from V and 7 bases from J; bases unmatched to any gene: 7. Germline CDR1 is KGHSH and CDR2 is LQKENI. The CDR3 spans 15 residues. This CDR3 reads CASSPGTSGRGEQYF. CDR3 nucleotides: TGTGCCAGCTCACCAGGGACTAGCGGACGAGGGGAGCAGTACTTC.

V usage is TRBV7-3 and J usage is TRBJ1-6, with D possibly TRBD1 on 5 matching bases. This CDR3 is built from 13 residues. Trimming took 2 bases from V and 8 from J, leaving 7 bases between them. Germline V gene data show CDR1 as SGHTA and CDR2 as FQGTGA. The CDR3 loop reads CASSLWGDSPLHF. DNA of the CDR3: TGTGCCAGCAGCTTATGGGGGGATTCACCCCTCCACTTT.

This rearrangement joins TRBV9 to TRBJ1-1; TRBD1 might be the D (5 bases). The ends were cut back, 4 bases at V and 7 bases at J, with 20 bases in the middle. The CDR3 has 15 residues. Per the germline V gene, CDR1 is SGDLS and CDR2 is YYNGEE. The chain's CDR3 is CASSPLGTGGDEAFF. In DNA, the CDR3 is TGTGCCAGCAGCCCCTTAGGGACGGGAGGCGATGAAGCTTTCTTT.

The chain carries TRBV7-9 and TRBJ2-5; possibly TRBD2 for D (6 bases). V was cut by 1 base and J by 4 bases, with 10 bases left in between. Germline V gene lookup returns CDR1 SEHNR and CDR2 FQNEAQ (reference sequence). The length of the CDR3 is 14 residues. In DNA, the CDR3 is TGTGCCAGCAGCTTAGACGAGACTAGAGAGACCCAGTACTTC. Its translation: CASSLDETRETQYF.

The chain links TRBV24-1 to TRBJ2-3; the D gene is possibly TRBD2 (6 bases). This CDR3 spans 16 amino acids. Trimming took 12 bases from V and 0 from J, leaving 21 bases between them. Germline V gene sequence: CDR1 KGHDR, CDR2 SFDVKD. The CDR3 coding sequence is TGTGCCCTCAAGATCCGGAGGGGCTCTAGCACAGATACGCAGTATTTT. It encodes CALKIRRGSSTDTQYF.

The V gene is TRBV6-5, the J gene TRBJ2-1, with TRBD2 matching over 12 bases. Per germline, CDR1 MNHEY and CDR2 SVGAGI. This CDR3 is built from 15 residues. With 6 bases clipped from V and 3 bases from J, the junction kept 3 bases outside the gene matches. DNA for the CDR3: TGTGCCAGCAGGATGACTAGCGGGAGCTACAATGAGCAGTTCTTC. It yields the protein CASRMTSGSYNEQFF.

The chain joins TRBV19 to TRBJ2-2; 9 bases align to TRBD2. The junction had 5 bases not matched to a gene; V was cut back by 2 bases and J by 1 base. This CDR3 has 17 amino acids. Germline V gene sequence: CDR1 LNHDA, CDR2 SQIVND (reference sequence). CDR3 loop: CASSIKFSGGNTGELFF. Here the CDR3 DNA reads TGTGCCAGTAGTATAAAGTTTAGCGGGGGGAACACCGGGGAGCTGTTTTTT.

The J gene is TRBJ1-4, the V gene TRBV7-6, with TRBD1 matching over 7 bases. The trim removed 6 bases at V and 3 bases at J, leaving 10 bases unmatched. The CDR3 is 16 amino acids. CDR1 is SGHVS, CDR2 FNYEAQ, per germline. The CDR3 loop is CASSSRQGESNEKLFF. In DNA form, the CDR3 reads TGTGCCAGCAGTTCTAGACAGGGAGAGTCTAATGAAAAACTGTTTTTT.